One TCR beta chain is described in this entry. The data are from a study of blood T cell repertoires in COVID-19. Turning to the study itself: PBMCs, B-cell-depleted T cells, or T cells provided the cDNA or gDNA that made up the material.

Generated by immunoSEQ multiplex PCR, the TCRdb table keeps only in-frame clones and is missing some. Of 170,000 or so clones listed, about 80% are singletons. The sample was peripheral blood. The TCR was taken from a man aged 65-85 years with active or convalescent COVID-19.

The CDR3 is CASSMGRNWGYTF. CDR3 in DNA: TGTGCCAGTAGTATGGGGCGGAACTGGGGCTACACCTTC. This chain links TRBV19 with TRBJ1-2, with D possibly being TRBD1 (5 bases). CDR3 size: 13 residues. Germline V gene sequence: CDR1 LNHDA, CDR2 SQIVND (reference sequence). Trimming cost V 3 bases and J 8 bases, with 13 bases left between them.